This entry lists 23 T cell receptor beta chains sequenced from one sample in a study. Assay used: immunoSEQ multiplex PCR; TCRdb lists only in-frame clones, some missing. The repertoire holds tens of thousands of clones, with 90% to 95% as singletons. Specimen: PBMCs. The origin of the receptors is a man between 40 and 49 years old with rheumatoid arthritis.

This sequence joins TRBV10-2 and TRBJ1-1; unclear D gene. CDR1 and CDR2 from the germline V gene are WSHSY and SAAADI. V lost 2 bases to trimming and J lost 10 bases, with 14 bases between them. The CDR3 has 13 residues. This chain's CDR3 is CASSEQSTLGAFF. CDR3 DNA sequence: TGCGCCAGCAGTGAGCAGTCGACTCTCGGAGCTTTCTTT.

The chain is built from TRBV10-3 and TRBJ1-1, with D uncertain. The CDR3 consists of 12 residues. Trimming cost V 6 bases and J 8 bases, with 13 bases left between them. Germline V gene sequence: CDR1 ENHRY, CDR2 SYGVKD. Here the CDR3 reads CAIRTAGEEAFF. The DNA of the CDR3 is TGTGCCATCAGGACTGCTGGGGAGGAAGCTTTCTTT.

The chain has TRBV19 and TRBJ2-7, with D possibly called TRBD1 or TRBD2 (5 bases each). This CDR3 region has 16 residues. Looked up from germline, CDR1 is LNHDA and CDR2 is SQIVND (reference sequence). V was cut by 6 bases and J by 1 base, with 19 bases left in between. CDR3 amino acids: CASSPFGAGNSYEQYF. DNA for the CDR3: TGTGCCAGTAGCCCCTTCGGGGCAGGGAATTCCTACGAGCAGTACTTC.

V is TRBV6-5 and J is TRBJ1-6, with D maybe TRBD1 (6 bases). The V gene lost 4 bases and the J gene lost 8 bases, with 12 bases spanning the gap. The CDR3 is 14 amino acids. Germline CDR1 and CDR2: MNHEY and SVGAGI. The DNA of the CDR3 is TGTGCCAGCAGTTCCCACAGGGCTGATTCACCCCTCCACTTT. Protein: CASSSHRADSPLHF.

The rearrangement uses TRBV18 and TRBJ2-7; D perhaps matches TRBD1 (6 bases). CDR1 KGHSH and CDR2 LQKENI come from the germline V gene. There are 12 residues in the CDR3. The V end was cut by 3 bases, the J end by 5 bases, with 8 bases between. CDR3 residues: CASSPQGNEQYF. Here the CDR3 DNA reads TGTGCCAGCTCACCCCAGGGGAACGAGCAGTACTTC.

The CDR3 loop reads CASSQQRPGQGGSTEAFF. CDR3 DNA sequence: TGTGCCAGCAGCCAACAGCGGCCTGGACAGGGAGGTAGCACTGAAGCTTTCTTT. This chain links TRBV3-1 (or the pseudogene TRBV3-2) with TRBJ1-1; the match to TRBD1 covers 8 bases. Per the germline V gene, CDR1 is LGHDT and CDR2 is YNNKEL (reference sequence). CDR3 size: 18 residues. V trimming: 2 bases; J trimming: 4 bases; junction bases outside the gene matches: 15.

This rearrangement joins TRBV25-1 to TRBJ2-7; 7 bases are shared with TRBD1. Germline loops: CDR1 MGHDK, CDR2 SYGVNS. The CDR3 extends over 15 amino acids. J gave up 5 bases and V 4 bases, and 11 bases lay outside the gene matches. In DNA form, the CDR3 reads TGTGCCAGCAGTGCCCTCGGCCAGGGGGACGACGAGCAGTACTTC. Its translation is CASSALGQGDDEQYF.

V gene TRBV6-1 combines with J gene TRBJ2-3, with TRBD2 identical over 10 bases. Germline loops: CDR1 MNHNS, CDR2 SASEGT. J lost 5 bases, V lost 2 bases, and 4 bases had no gene match. The CDR3 spans 15 residues. In DNA, the CDR3 is TGTGCCAGCAGTGAAAAAGCGGGGGGGATAGATACGCAGTATTTT. This encodes CASSEKAGGIDTQYF.

V is TRBV29-1 and J is TRBJ1-2; D unresolved. The CDR3 loop spans 14 amino acids. Trimming took 6 bases from V and 3 from J, leaving 17 bases between them. Germline CDR1 and CDR2: SQVTM and ANQGSEA. This CDR3 reads CSVNSPGGDYGYTF. In DNA, the CDR3 is TGCAGCGTCAACAGCCCCGGAGGTGACTATGGCTACACCTTC. The full variable domain, with the rest looked up from reference TRBV29-1 and TRBJ1-2, is SAVISQKPSRDICQRGTSLTIQCQVDSQVTMMFWYRQQPGQSLTLIATANQGSEATYESGFVIDKFPISRPNLTFSTLTVSNMSPEDSSIYLCSVNSPGGDYGYTFGSGTRLTVV.

This chain uses TRBV5-8 with TRBJ2-2; 11 nucleotides align to TRBD2. The V and J ends lost 4 bases and 0 bases, in that order; junction bases with no gene match: 2. CDR1 is SGHTS, CDR2 YDEGEE, per germline. This CDR3 comprises 16 residues. The CDR3 DNA sequence: TGTGCCAGCAGCGAGGGACTAGCGGCGAACACCGGGGAGCTGTTTTTT. It specifies CASSEGLAANTGELFF.

The rearrangement uses TRBV7-9 and TRBJ1-1; possibly TRBD1 for D (6 bases). The V end was cut by 5 bases, the J end by 4 bases, with 17 bases between. This CDR3 spans 15 amino acids. CDR1 is SEHNR and CDR2 is FQNEAQ in the germline V gene (reference sequence). CDR3 protein: CASSLVQGKRTEAFF. The CDR3 nucleotides are TGTGCCAGCAGCCTTGTACAGGGAAAACGCACTGAAGCTTTCTTT.

The chain links TRBV5-1 to TRBJ1-1; D is uncertain. CDR1 and CDR2 (germline): SGHRS, YFSETQ. Trimming stripped 1 base from V and 4 bases from J, with 14 bases between. This CDR3 contains 15 residues. The CDR3, as DNA: TGCGCCAGCAGCTTGTATCCGCAAGCCAGCACTGAAGCTTTCTTT. This codes for CASSLYPQASTEAFF.

J is TRBJ2-6 and V is TRBV18, with 9 bases matching TRBD1. The V gene's germline CDR1 is KGHSH and CDR2 LQKENI. V dropped 2 bases and J dropped 2; count of bases not matched to a gene: 4. The CDR3 is 17 residues long. This chain's CDR3 is CASSPETGGTGANVLTF. CDR3 nucleotides: TGTGCCAGCTCACCAGAGACAGGGGGAACTGGGGCCAACGTCCTGACTTTC.

This clone appeared a single time. The chain carries TRBV12-5 and TRBJ1-4, with 7 bases matching TRBD1. Trimming took 0 bases from V and 7 from J; bases not matched to a gene: 8. From germline, CDR1 is LGHNT and CDR2 FRNRAP. The CDR3 sequence is 16 residues long. CDR3 protein: CASGLVRRGLGEKLFF. The CDR3 DNA reads TGTGCTAGTGGTTTGGTACGGAGGGGGCTAGGTGAAAAACTGTTTTTT.

In nucleotides, the CDR3 is TGTGCCAGCAGTCGAAGGGGCACTGAAGCTTTCTTT. It codes for CASSRRGTEAFF. The J gene is TRBJ1-1, the V gene TRBV6-5, with a weak D call TRBD1 (5 bases). The CDR3 contains 12 residues. Between the trimmed V and J ends, which lost 5 bases and 4 bases, there was a span of 8 bases. The germline CDR1 and CDR2 sequences are MNHEY and SVGAGI.

This chain links TRBV30 with TRBJ2-1, with D uncertain. V lost 7 bases to trimming and J lost 1 base, with 11 bases between them. The CDR3 contains 13 residues. The germline V gene encodes CDR1 GTSNPN and CDR2 SVGIG (reference sequence). The CDR3 protein is CASVDRSYNEQFF. The CDR3, as DNA: TGTGCCTCGGTAGACCGTTCCTACAATGAGCAGTTCTTC.

The genes are TRBV27 and TRBJ1-3; maybe TRBD1 (5 bases). Deletions cut 0 bases from V and 0 bases from J, with 12 bases between. This CDR3 is built from 17 residues. Germline CDR1 and CDR2: MNHEY and SMNVEV (reference sequence). CDR3: CASSLSRGPNSGNTIYF. In nucleotides, the CDR3 is TGTGCCAGCAGTTTATCTAGGGGACCTAACTCTGGAAACACCATATATTTT.

The chain has TRBV28 and TRBJ1-2; TRBD1 agrees at 9 bases. The CDR3 has 16 residues. The V segment lost 5 bases and the J segment 8 bases; nucleotides outside the gene matches: 15. Germline V CDR1 and CDR2: MDHEN, SYDVKM. The CDR3 protein is CASSLDPRDRDGGYTF. In DNA, the CDR3 is TGTGCCAGCAGTCTCGATCCCAGGGACAGGGACGGGGGCTACACCTTC.

This sequence joins TRBV9 and TRBJ2-1, with D uncertain. The CDR3 is 13 amino acids. The germline CDR1 and CDR2 sequences are SGDLS and YYNGEE. The V end lost 0 bases, the J end lost 14 bases, and 15 bases lay between the germline ends. The CDR3 DNA is TGTGCCAGCAGCGTAGTTGCGGCCCCTGGAGAGTTCTTC. As protein: CASSVVAAPGEFF.

This chain joins TRBV5-1 and TRBJ1-1; no firm D call. The CDR3 length is 13 residues. Trimming removed 4 bases from V and 0 bases from J, with 7 bases in between. CDR1 and CDR2 (germline): SGHRS, YFSETQ. This CDR3 reads CASSGHLNTEAFF. The CDR3 coding sequence is TGCGCCAGCAGCGGGCACCTGAACACTGAAGCTTTCTTT.

This rearrangement joins TRBV6-5 to TRBJ2-7; D might be TRBD1 or TRBD2, each matching 6 bases. Between the trimmed V and J ends, which lost 1 base and 5 bases, there was a span of 18 bases. The CDR3 spans 16 residues. CDR1 and CDR2 (germline): MNHEY, SVGAGI. The CDR3 DNA reads TGTGCCAGCAGTTACTACGGGGGACACACCCTGGACGAGCAGTACTTC. Translating it yields CASSYYGGHTLDEQYF.

The V call is TRBV2, the J call TRBJ2-5, with D maybe TRBD2 (6 bases). Germline loops: CDR1 SNHLY, CDR2 FYNNEI. V was shortened by 8 bases and J by 1 base, with 11 bases between the two germline ends. This CDR3 contains 13 residues. CDR3 sequence reads: CASARGGQETQYF. The CDR3 DNA reads as TGTGCCAGCGCTAGGGGAGGCCAAGAGACCCAGTACTTC.

The genes are TRBV10-3 and TRBJ1-6, with D possibly being TRBD1 (6 bases). V shed 2 bases and J shed 7 bases, with 21 bases lying between them. There are 18 residues in the CDR3. Germline CDR1 is ENHRY and CDR2 is SYGVKD. The CDR3 reads CAISEPTRLGARNSPLHF. CDR3 coding DNA: TGTGCCATCAGTGAGCCGACTCGTTTGGGGGCACGGAATTCACCCCTCCACTTT.